Each of the 15 T cell receptor beta chains below was sequenced from the same sample in a study of OX40 agonist ivuxolimab in advanced cancers. Clones were read by immunoSEQ multiplex PCR, and TCRdb kept only the in-frame ones, dropping some. The sample yields about 44,000 clones, approximately 91% seen once. This specimen consisted of CD4+ or CD8+ T cells sorted from blood, obtained in a trial of the OX40 agonist ivuxolimab. Every receptor here comes from an adult with an advanced solid tumor such as melanoma, head and neck, liver or kidney cancer.

The chain has TRBV11-2 and TRBJ1-5, with 8 positions matching TRBD1. The germline CDR1 and CDR2 sequences are SGHAT and FQNNGV. V was pared by 1 base and J by 4 bases, with 3 bases of the junction left unmatched. The CDR3 extends over 15 amino acids. CDR3 in amino acids: CASSLGQGANQPQHF. DNA for the CDR3: TGTGCCAGCAGCTTAGGGCAGGGGGCTAATCAGCCCCAGCATTTT.

This clone was observed once. This chain connects TRBV19 to TRBJ1-5; D is uncertain. Germline V gene lookup returns CDR1 LNHDA and CDR2 SQIVND (reference sequence). The V end was cut by 6 bases, the J end by 0 bases, with 12 bases between. The CDR3 covers 15 residues. The CDR3, as DNA: TGTGCCAGTAGCAGGACCCTCTCTAGCAATCAGCCCCAGCATTTT. Its protein product is CASSRTLSSNQPQHF. The full variable domain, completed using reference TRBV19 and TRBJ1-5, is DGGITQSPKYLFRKEGQNVTLSCEQNLNHDAMYWYRQDPGQGLRLIYYSQIVNDFQKGDIAEGYSVSREKKESFPLTVTSAQKNPTAFYLCASSRTLSSNQPQHFGDGTRLSIL.

V is TRBV28 and J is TRBJ2-5, with TRBD2 matching 8 bases. CDR3 length equals 17 residues. The V segment lost 4 bases and the J segment 2 bases; nucleotides outside the gene matches: 12. CDR1 and CDR2 from the germline V gene are MDHEN and SYDVKM. For the CDR3, the DNA is TGTGCCAGCAGTTATGGTCTACCGGGGGGGTATCAAGAGACCCAGTACTTC. It is translated as CASSYGLPGGYQETQYF.

This rearrangement joins TRBV9 to TRBJ2-3; D not certain. Trimming shortened V by 0 bases and J by 0 bases, and 11 bases separated the two germline ends. The CDR3 runs 16 residues. Germline CDR1 is SGDLS and CDR2 is YYNGEE. The CDR3 bases are TGTGCCAGCAGCGTAGCCAGGTCAACTAGCACAGATACGCAGTATTTT. Protein sequence: CASSVARSTSTDTQYF.

In its sample, this clone was seen a few times. The chain is built from TRBV5-4 and TRBJ2-7, with D perhaps TRBD1 (5 bases). V lost 4 bases and J 2 bases, leaving 13 bases between the germline ends. The CDR3 has 14 residues. Germline loops: CDR1 SGHNT, CDR2 YYREEE (reference sequence). The CDR3 sequence is CASSQERGAYEQYF. The CDR3 DNA sequence: TGTGCCAGCAGCCAAGAAAGGGGCGCCTACGAGCAGTACTTC.

This chain links TRBV7-8 with TRBJ2-5, with 10 positions matching TRBD1. After removal of 5 bases from V and 3 bases from J, the junction contained 6 bases not matched to a gene. Germline V gene sequence: CDR1 SGHVS, CDR2 FQNEAQ. The CDR3 loop spans 15 amino acids. CDR3 DNA: TGTGCCAGCAGCCCACCGACAGGGGGCGAAGAGACCCAGTACTTC. It translates to CASSPPTGGEETQYF.

V usage is TRBV7-6 and J usage is TRBJ2-1; 7 bases agree with TRBD1. This CDR3 spans 12 amino acids. Germline lookup yields CDR1 SGHVS and CDR2 FNYEAQ. Trimming took 4 bases from V and 9 from J; bases not matched to a gene: 3. The CDR3 DNA sequence: TGTGCCAGCAGCTGGGACAGTTTTGAGCAGTTCTTC. Protein product: CASSWDSFEQFF.

This clone was recorded once. The chain links TRBV29-1 to TRBJ1-4; 7 nucleotides align to TRBD1. The germline V gene has CDR1 SQVTM and CDR2 ANQGSEA. CDR3 length: 14 amino acids. The ends lost 5 bases at V and 6 bases at J; junction bases unmatched: 9. The CDR3 DNA reads as TGCAGCGTTACCGGGACAGTGACATATGAAAAACTGTTTTTT. Protein: CSVTGTVTYEKLFF.

The V and J genes are TRBV7-2 and TRBJ1-6; D is unresolved. V gave up 8 bases and J gave up 0 bases, with 5 bases separating them. CDR1 is SGHTA, CDR2 FQGNSA, per germline. The CDR3 runs to 13 residues. CDR3 sequence: CASGTSYNSPLHF. DNA for the CDR3: TGTGCCAGCGGCACCTCCTATAATTCACCCCTCCACTTT. The full variable domain, rest sourced from reference TRBV7-2 and TRBJ1-6, is GAGVSQSPSNKVTEKGKDVELRCDPISGHTALYWYRQSLGQGLEFLIYFQGNSAPDKSGLPSDRFSAERTGGSVSTLTIQRTQQEDSAVYLCASGTSYNSPLHFGNGTRLTVT.

This chain uses TRBV28 with TRBJ2-2; 8 nucleotides agree with TRBD2. CDR1 and CDR2 from the germline V gene are MDHEN and SYDVKM. The CDR3 covers 16 residues. V was clipped by 4 bases and J by 4 bases; unmatched bases: 8. CDR3 region: CASSSPGLALTGELFF. The CDR3 DNA reads as TGTGCCAGCAGTTCCCCCGGACTAGCCCTCACCGGGGAGCTGTTTTTT.

This clone was seen only a few times. The rearrangement links TRBV7-2 to TRBJ2-1; D possibly corresponds to TRBD1 (6 bases). The germline V and J ends were trimmed by 5 bases and 6 bases, with 17 bases remaining between them. Germline V lookup: CDR1 SGHTA, CDR2 FQGNSA. The CDR3 covers 15 residues. The CDR3 sequence: CASSQGTGFRNEQFF. CDR3 sequence (DNA): TGTGCCAGCAGCCAGGGGACGGGGTTTCGCAATGAGCAGTTCTTC.

The chain employs TRBV4-1 and TRBJ2-7; 11 bases agree with TRBD2. The germline gives CDR1 MGHRA, CDR2 YSYEKL. The trim removed 1 base at V and 2 bases at J, leaving 4 bases unmatched. The CDR3 totals 16 residues. Written as DNA, the CDR3 is TGCGCCAGCAGCCAAGGGGTAGCGGGAGGGACCTACGAGCAGTACTTC. Translating it yields CASSQGVAGGTYEQYF.

This chain links TRBV9 with TRBJ2-1; perhaps TRBD1 as D (7 bases). Trimming stripped 2 bases from V and 8 bases from J, with 20 bases between. CDR1 SGDLS and CDR2 YYNGEE come from the germline V gene. The CDR3 length is 16 residues. The CDR3 region is CASSVTQTGRWDEQFF. CDR3 nucleotide sequence: TGTGCCAGCAGCGTCACCCAGACAGGGAGGTGGGATGAGCAGTTCTTC.

The chain links TRBV2 to TRBJ1-2, with unresolved D. There are 11 residues in the CDR3. Trimming left V 3 bases short and J 6 bases short, with 5 bases between. Germline V gene lookup returns CDR1 SNHLY and CDR2 FYNNEI. The CDR3 bases are TGTGCCAGCAGTGATACGGATGGCTACACCTTC. It translates to CASSDTDGYTF.

The V and J genes are TRBV11-2 and TRBJ1-2; tentative D call: TRBD1 (5 bases). Trimming left V 1 base short and J 0 bases short, with 9 bases between. The CDR3 loop spans 15 amino acids. CDR1 is SGHAT and CDR2 is FQNNGV in the germline V gene. In DNA, the CDR3 is TGTGCCAGCAGCTTAGCCGGGACGGCTAACTATGGCTACACCTTC. Translating gives CASSLAGTANYGYTF.